The clone carrying this T cell receptor (beta chain) was counted at least ten times. The germline V gene encodes CDR1 SGHTA and CDR2 FQGNSA. The CDR3 has 13 residues. Germline trimming cut 5 bases from V and 8 bases from J; bases unmatched to any gene: 7. Unique molecular identifiers tagged the TCRbeta library. TCRdb re-called the PCR reads through MiXCR, storing one row per CDR3 protein. The sample consists of 490,000 or so distinct CDR3 sequences, approximately 13% of them appearing once. The sample belongs to a study of T-cell reconstitution after alpha-beta-depleted transplantation in children. The V and J genes are TRBV7-2 and TRBJ1-2; 8 bases match TRBD1. The clonotype comes from a human donor who donated a stem cell graft to a child with combined immunodeficiency. The sample was PBMCs from the stem cell graft donor, taken from the stem cell graft. The CDR3 region has the DNA TGTGCCAGCAGCCGCGGACAGGGTTGGGGCTACACCTTC. Translated: CASSRGQGWGYTF. Combining the CDR3 with reference TRBV7-2 and TRBJ1-2 gives the whole variable domain GAGVSQSPSNKVTEKGKDVELRCDPISGHTALYWYRQSLGQGLEFLIYFQGNSAPDKSGLPSDRFSAERTGGSVSTLTIQRTQQEDSAVYLCASSRGQGWGYTFGSGTRLTVV.